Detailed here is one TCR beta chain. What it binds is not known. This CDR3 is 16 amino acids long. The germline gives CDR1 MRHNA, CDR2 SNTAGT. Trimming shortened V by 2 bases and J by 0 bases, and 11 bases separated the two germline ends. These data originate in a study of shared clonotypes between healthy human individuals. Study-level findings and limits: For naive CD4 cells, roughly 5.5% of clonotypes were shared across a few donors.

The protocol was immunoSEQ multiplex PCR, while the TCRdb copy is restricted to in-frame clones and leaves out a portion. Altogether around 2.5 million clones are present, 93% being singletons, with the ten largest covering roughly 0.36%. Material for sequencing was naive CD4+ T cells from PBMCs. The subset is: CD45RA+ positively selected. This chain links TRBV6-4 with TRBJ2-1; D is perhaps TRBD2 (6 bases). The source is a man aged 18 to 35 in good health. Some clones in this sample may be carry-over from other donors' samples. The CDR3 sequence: CASSDHSGSSYNEQFF. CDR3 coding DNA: TGTGCCAGCAGTGACCATAGCGGTAGCTCCTACAATGAGCAGTTCTTC.